This T cell receptor beta chain appears in the sequencing data of a study of CD8 T cells in Susac syndrome. Reverse transcription used about 0.45 to 1 ug RNA and random hexamers. TCRdb re-derived calls from the immunoSEQ multiplex PCR reads in MiXCR, one entry per CDR3 protein. The sample holds a few hundred thousand distinct CDR3 sequences, roughly 85% seen once. The sequence came from a human donor with multiple sclerosis. Sequencing used CD8+ T cells from PBMCs.

The CDR3: CASSLGVVSHYEQYF. The CDR3, as DNA: TGTGCCAGCAGCTTGGGGGTGGTCTCTCACTACGAGCAGTACTTC. V usage is TRBV5-5 and J usage is TRBJ2-7; D not certain. The germline CDR1 and CDR2 sequences are SGHKS and YYEKEE (reference sequence). The CDR3 contains 15 residues. Trimming removed 0 bases from V and 3 bases from J, with 13 bases in between. Looking up the rest from reference TRBV5-5 and TRBJ2-7 gives the full variable domain: DAGVTQSPTHLIKTRGQQVTLRCSPISGHKSVSWYQQVLGQGPQFIFQYYEKEERGRGNFPDRFSARQFPNYSSELNVNALLLGDSALYLCASSLGVVSHYEQYFGPGTRLTVT.